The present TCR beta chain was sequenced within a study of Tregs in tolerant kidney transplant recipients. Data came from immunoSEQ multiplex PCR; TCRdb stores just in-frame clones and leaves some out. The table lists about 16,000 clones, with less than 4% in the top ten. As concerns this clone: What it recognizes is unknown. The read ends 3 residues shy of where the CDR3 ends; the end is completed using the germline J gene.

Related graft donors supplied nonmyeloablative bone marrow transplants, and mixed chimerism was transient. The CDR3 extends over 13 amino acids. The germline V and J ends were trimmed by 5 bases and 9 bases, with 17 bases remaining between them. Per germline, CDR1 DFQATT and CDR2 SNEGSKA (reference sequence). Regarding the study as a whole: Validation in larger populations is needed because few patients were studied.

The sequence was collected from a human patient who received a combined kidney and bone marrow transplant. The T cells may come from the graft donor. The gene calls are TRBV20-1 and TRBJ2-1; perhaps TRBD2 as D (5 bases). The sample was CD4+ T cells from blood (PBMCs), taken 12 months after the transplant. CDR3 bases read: TGCAGTGCTTATACTAGGGCCTCGCGTGAG. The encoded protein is CSAYTRASRE. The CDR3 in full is CSAYTRASREQFF.